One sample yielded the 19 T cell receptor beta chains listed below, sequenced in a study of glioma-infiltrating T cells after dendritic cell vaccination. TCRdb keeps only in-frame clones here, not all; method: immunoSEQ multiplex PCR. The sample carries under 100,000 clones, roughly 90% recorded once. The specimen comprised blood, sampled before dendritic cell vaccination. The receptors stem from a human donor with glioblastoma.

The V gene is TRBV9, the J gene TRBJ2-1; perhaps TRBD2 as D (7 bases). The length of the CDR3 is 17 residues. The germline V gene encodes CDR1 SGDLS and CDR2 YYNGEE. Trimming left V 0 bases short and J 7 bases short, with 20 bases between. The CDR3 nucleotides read TGTGCCAGCAGCGTAGCCCTGACTGGGGGGGCCGTAAATGAGCAGTTCTTC. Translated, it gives CASSVALTGGAVNEQFF. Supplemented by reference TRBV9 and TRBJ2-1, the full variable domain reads DSGVTQTPKHLITATGQRVTLRCSPRSGDLSVYWYQQSLDQGLQFLIQYYNGEERAKGNILERFSAQQFPDLHSELNLSSLELGDSALYFCASSVALTGGAVNEQFFGPGTRLTVL.

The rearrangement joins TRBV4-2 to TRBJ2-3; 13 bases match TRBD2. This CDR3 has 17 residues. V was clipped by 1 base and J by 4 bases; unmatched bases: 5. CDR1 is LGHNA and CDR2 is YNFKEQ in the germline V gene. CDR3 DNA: TGTGCCAGCAGCCAAGTCACTAGCGGGGGGGCGGCAGATACGCAGTATTTT. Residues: CASSQVTSGGAADTQYF.

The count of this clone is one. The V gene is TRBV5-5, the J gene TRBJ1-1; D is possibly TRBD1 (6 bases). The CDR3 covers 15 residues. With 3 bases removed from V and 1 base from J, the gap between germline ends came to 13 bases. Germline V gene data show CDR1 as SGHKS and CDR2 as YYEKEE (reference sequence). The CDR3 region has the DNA TGTGCCAGCAGCTGGTCCCTAGGGGGGAACACTGAAGCTTTCTTT. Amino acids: CASSWSLGGNTEAFF.

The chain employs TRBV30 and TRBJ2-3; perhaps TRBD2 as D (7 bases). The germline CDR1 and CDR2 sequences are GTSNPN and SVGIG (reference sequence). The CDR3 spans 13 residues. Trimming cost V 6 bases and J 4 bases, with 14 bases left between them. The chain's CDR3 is CACAWGGSDTQYF. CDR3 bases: TGTGCCTGTGCGTGGGGGGGCTCAGATACGCAGTATTTT.

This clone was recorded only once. The CDR3 region is CASGLSGNTEAFF. The DNA of the CDR3 is TGTGCTAGTGGTTTATCAGGGAACACTGAAGCTTTCTTT. V and J are TRBV12-5 and TRBJ1-1; D unresolved. The germline CDR1 and CDR2 sequences are LGHNT and FRNRAP. Trimming stripped 3 bases from V and 1 base from J, with 6 bases between. The CDR3 loop spans 13 amino acids.

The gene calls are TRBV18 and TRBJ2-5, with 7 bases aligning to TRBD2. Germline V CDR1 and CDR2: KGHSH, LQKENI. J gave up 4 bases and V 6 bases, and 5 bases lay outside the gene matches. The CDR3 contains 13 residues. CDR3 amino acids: CASSTGGGETQYF. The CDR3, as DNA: TGTGCCAGCTCTACGGGAGGAGGAGAGACCCAGTACTTC.

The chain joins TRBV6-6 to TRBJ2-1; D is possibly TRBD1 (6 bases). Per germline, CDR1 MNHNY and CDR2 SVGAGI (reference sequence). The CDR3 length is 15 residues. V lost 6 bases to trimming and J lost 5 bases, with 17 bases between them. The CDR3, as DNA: TGTGCCAGCAGCCGCCTCACAGGGATAAACAATGAGCAGTTCTTC. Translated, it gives CASSRLTGINNEQFF.

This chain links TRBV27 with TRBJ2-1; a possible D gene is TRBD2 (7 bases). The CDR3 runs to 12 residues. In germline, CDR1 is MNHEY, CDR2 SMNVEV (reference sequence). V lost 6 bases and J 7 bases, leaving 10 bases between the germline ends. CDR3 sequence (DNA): TGTGCCAGCAGGGGAGGGGGAAATGAGCAGTTCTTC. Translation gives CASRGGGNEQFF.

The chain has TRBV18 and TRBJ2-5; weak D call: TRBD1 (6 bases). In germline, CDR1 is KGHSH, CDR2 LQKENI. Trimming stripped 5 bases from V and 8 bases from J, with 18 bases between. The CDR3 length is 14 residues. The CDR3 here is CASSRATGLSTQYF. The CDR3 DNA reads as TGTGCCAGCTCAAGGGCTACAGGGTTAAGTACCCAGTACTTC.

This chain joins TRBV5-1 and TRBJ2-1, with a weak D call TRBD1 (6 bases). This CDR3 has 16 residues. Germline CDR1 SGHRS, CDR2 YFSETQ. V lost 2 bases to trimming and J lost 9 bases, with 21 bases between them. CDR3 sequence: CASSLLPGTQNTEQFF. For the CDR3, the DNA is TGCGCCAGCAGCTTACTACCCGGGACACAGAACACTGAGCAGTTCTTC.

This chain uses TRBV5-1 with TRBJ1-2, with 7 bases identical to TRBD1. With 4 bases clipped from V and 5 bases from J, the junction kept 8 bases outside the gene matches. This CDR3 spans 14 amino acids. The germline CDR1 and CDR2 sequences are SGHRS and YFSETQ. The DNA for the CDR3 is TGCGCCAGCAGCAGCGACAGGGTTGCTTATGGCTACACCTTC. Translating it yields CASSSDRVAYGYTF.

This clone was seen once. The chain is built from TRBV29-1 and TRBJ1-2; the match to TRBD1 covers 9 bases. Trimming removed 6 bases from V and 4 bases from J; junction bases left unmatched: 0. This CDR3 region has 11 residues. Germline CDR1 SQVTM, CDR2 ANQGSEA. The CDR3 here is CSVTGGYGYTF. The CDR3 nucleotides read TGCAGCGTGACAGGGGGCTATGGCTACACCTTC.

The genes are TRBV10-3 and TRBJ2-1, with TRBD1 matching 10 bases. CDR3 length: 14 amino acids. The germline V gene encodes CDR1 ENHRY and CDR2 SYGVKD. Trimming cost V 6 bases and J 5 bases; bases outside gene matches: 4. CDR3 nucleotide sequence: TGTGCCATCAGACCGGACAGGGGGGACAATGAGCAGTTCTTC. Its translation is CAIRPDRGDNEQFF.

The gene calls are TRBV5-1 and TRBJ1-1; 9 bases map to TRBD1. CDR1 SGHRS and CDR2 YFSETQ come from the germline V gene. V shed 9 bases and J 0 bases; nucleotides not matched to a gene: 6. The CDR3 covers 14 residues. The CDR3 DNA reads TGCGCCACGAGGACAGGGGCTTTGAACACTGAAGCTTTCTTT. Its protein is CATRTGALNTEAFF.

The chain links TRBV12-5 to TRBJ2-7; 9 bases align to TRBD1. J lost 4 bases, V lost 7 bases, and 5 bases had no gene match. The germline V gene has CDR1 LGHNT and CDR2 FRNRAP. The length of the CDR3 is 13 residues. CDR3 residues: CASVLGTGYEQYF. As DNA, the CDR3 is TGTGCTAGTGTTCTGGGGACAGGGTACGAGCAGTACTTC.

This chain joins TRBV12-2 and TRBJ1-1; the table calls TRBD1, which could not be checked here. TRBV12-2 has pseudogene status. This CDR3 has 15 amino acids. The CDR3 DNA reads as TGTGCAAGTCGCTTAGTAGGCAGGGTGGCTTTTAGGGCTTTCTTT. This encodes CASRLVGRVAFRAFF.

The CDR3 DNA follows: TGTGCCAGCAGCCCGTCCACCGGGGAGCTGTTTTTT. Residues: CASSPSTGELFF. The chain couples TRBV7-3 to TRBJ2-2, with no clear D. The CDR3 sequence is 12 residues long. Germline V gives CDR1 SGHTA, CDR2 FQGTGA. Trimming stripped 5 bases from V and 4 bases from J, with 5 bases between.

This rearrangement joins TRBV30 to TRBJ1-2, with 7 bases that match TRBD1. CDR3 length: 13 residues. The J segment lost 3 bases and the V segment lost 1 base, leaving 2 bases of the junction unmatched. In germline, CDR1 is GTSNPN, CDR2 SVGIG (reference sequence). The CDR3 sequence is CAWSATGDYGYTF. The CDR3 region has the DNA TGTGCCTGGAGTGCTACAGGGGACTATGGCTACACCTTC.

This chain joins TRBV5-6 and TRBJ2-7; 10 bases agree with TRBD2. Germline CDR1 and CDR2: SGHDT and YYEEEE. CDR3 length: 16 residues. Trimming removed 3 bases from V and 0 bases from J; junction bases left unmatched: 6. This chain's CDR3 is CASSSISGRSSYEQYF. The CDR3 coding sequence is TGTGCCAGCAGCTCTATTAGCGGGAGGAGCTCCTACGAGCAGTACTTC. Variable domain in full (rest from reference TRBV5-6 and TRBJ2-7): DAGVTQSPTHLIKTRGQQVTLRCSPKSGHDTVSWYQQALGQGPQFIFQYYEEEERQRGNFPDRFSGHQFPNYSSELNVNALLLGDSALYLCASSSISGRSSYEQYFGPGTRLTVT.